Following are 10 T cell receptor beta chains from one sample sequenced in a study of cytomegalovirus exposure and HLA in healthy donors. With 60 Vbeta and 13 Jbeta primers, the PCR was carried out. This table comes from immunoSEQ multiplex PCR, and its TCRdb copy is limited to in-frame clones, with some not included. Among 120,000 or so clones listed, over 70% were seen once. Sequencing input: PBMCs. These receptors were obtained from a woman aged 45-59 years in good health and CMV-seronegative.

The V gene is TRBV7-9, the J gene TRBJ1-3; the D gene is possibly TRBD1 (6 bases). The V and J ends lost 4 bases and 2 bases respectively, with 12 bases between them. From germline, CDR1 is SEHNR and CDR2 FQNEAQ (reference sequence). This CDR3 has 15 residues. The DNA of the CDR3 is TGTGCCAGCAGCTCCCAAGGGGGGGCTGGAAACACCATATATTTT. Translating it yields CASSSQGGAGNTIYF.

V and J are TRBV9 and TRBJ2-7; 13 nucleotides match TRBD2. The CDR3 consists of 17 residues. The germline gives CDR1 SGDLS, CDR2 YYNGEE. V shed 2 bases, J shed 6 bases, and the junction held 11 bases outside the gene matches. CDR3 residues: CASSVLGTSGVPAEQYF. The CDR3 region has the DNA TGTGCCAGCAGCGTGCTCGGGACTAGCGGGGTTCCTGCCGAGCAGTACTTC.

The chain couples TRBV5-1 to TRBJ2-2, with TRBD1 identical over 9 bases. The CDR3 totals 16 residues. Germline loops: CDR1 SGHRS, CDR2 YFSETQ. V dropped 0 bases and J dropped 4; count of bases not matched to a gene: 4. The CDR3: CASSLGDRDGTGELFF. The CDR3 DNA follows: TGCGCCAGCAGCTTGGGGGACAGGGACGGCACCGGGGAGCTGTTTTTT. Full variable domain (missing parts from reference TRBV5-1 and TRBJ2-2): KAGVTQTPRYLIKTRGQQVTLSCSPISGHRSVSWYQQTPGQGLQFLFEYFSETQRNKGNFPGRFSGRQFSNSRSEMNVSTLELGDSALYLCASSLGDRDGTGELFFGEGSRLTVL.

This clone has just a few counts. The chain combines TRBV30 with TRBJ2-1; D possibly corresponds to TRBD1 (6 bases). This CDR3 spans 14 amino acids. The germline V gene encodes CDR1 GTSNPN and CDR2 SVGIG (reference sequence). V was clipped by 2 bases and J by 3 bases, with 11 bases between them. CDR3 region: CAWSTGQFYNEQFF. CDR3 sequence (DNA): TGTGCCTGGAGTACCGGACAGTTCTACAATGAGCAGTTCTTC.

The chain joins TRBV29-1 to TRBJ2-7; tentatively, D is TRBD1 (6 bases). The ends were cut back, 0 bases at V and 4 bases at J, with 16 bases in the middle. The CDR3 totals 15 residues. CDR1 and CDR2 from the germline V gene are SQVTM and ANQGSEA. CDR3 region: CSVEDPKQGGYEQYF. The CDR3 bases are TGCAGCGTTGAAGATCCCAAACAGGGCGGGTACGAGCAGTACTTC.

V is TRBV18 and J is TRBJ2-3; 9 nucleotides align to TRBD1. V trimming: 3 bases; J trimming: 4 bases; junction bases outside the gene matches: 2. The CDR3 totals 14 residues. From germline, CDR1 is KGHSH and CDR2 LQKENI. In DNA, the CDR3 is TGTGCCAGCTCACCGGGACAGGGCCCAGATACGCAGTATTTT. This sequence encodes CASSPGQGPDTQYF.

The chain employs TRBV6-6 and TRBJ2-3, with 7 bases identical to TRBD2. Trimming cost V 7 bases and J 3 bases; bases outside gene matches: 4. Germline CDR1 and CDR2: MNHNY and SVGAGI (reference sequence). The length of the CDR3 is 13 residues. CDR3 in DNA: TGTGCCAGCACCGCGGGAGAGACAGATACGCAGTATTTT. Amino acids: CASTAGETDTQYF.

The chain has TRBV11-2 and TRBJ2-3; TRBD1 might be the D (5 bases). Trimming took 5 bases from V and 3 from J, leaving 15 bases between them. The germline V gene has CDR1 SGHAT and CDR2 FQNNGV. This CDR3 is 15 amino acids long. Here the CDR3 reads CASSPQVPGTDTQYF. The CDR3 DNA is TGTGCCAGCAGCCCCCAGGTCCCAGGGACAGATACGCAGTATTTT.

This clone was observed a handful of times. V gene TRBV7-2 combines with J gene TRBJ2-5; 7 bases are shared with TRBD1. This CDR3 is built from 15 residues. Germline values: CDR1 SGHTA, CDR2 FQGNSA. Trimming cost V 1 base and J 5 bases; bases outside gene matches: 7. This chain's CDR3 is CASSLDQGGQETQYF. For the CDR3, the DNA is TGTGCCAGCAGCTTAGATCAAGGGGGCCAGGAGACCCAGTACTTC.

The J gene is TRBJ1-5, the V gene TRBV5-6; a weak D match, TRBD1 (5 bases). Germline CDR1 reads SGHDT; CDR2 reads YYEEEE. This CDR3 is built from 13 residues. Trimming took off 4 bases at V and 4 bases at J, with 9 bases between the two ends. CDR3 bases: TGTGCCAGCAGCGGATCAGGGAATCAGCCCCAGCATTTT. It translates to CASSGSGNQPQHF.